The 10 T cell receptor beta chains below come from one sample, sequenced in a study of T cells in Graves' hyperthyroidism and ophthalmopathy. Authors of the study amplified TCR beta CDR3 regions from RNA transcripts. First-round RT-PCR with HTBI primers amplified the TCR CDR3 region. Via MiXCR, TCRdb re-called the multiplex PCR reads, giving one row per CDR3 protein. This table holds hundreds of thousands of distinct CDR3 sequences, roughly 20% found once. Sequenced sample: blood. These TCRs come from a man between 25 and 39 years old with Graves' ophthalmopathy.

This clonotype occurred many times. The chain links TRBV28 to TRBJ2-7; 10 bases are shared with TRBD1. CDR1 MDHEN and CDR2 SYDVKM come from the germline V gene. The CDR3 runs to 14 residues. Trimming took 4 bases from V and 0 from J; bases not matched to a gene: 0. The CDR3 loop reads CASSWDRGSYEQYF. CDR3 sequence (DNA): TGTGCCAGCAGTTGGGACAGGGGCTCCTACGAGCAGTACTTC.

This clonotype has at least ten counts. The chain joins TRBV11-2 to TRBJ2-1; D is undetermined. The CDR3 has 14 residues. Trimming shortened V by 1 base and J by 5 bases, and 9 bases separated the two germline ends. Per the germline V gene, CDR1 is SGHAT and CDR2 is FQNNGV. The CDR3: CASSLVSYDNEQFF. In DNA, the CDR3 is TGTGCCAGCAGCTTAGTTTCCTACGACAATGAGCAGTTCTTC.

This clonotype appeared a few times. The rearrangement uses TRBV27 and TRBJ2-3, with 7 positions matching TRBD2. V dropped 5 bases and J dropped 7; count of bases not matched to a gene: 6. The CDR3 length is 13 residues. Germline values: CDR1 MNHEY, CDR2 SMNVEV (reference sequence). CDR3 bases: TGTGCCAGCAGTCCCGGGGAGGGGAATACGCAGTATTTT. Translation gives CASSPGEGNTQYF.

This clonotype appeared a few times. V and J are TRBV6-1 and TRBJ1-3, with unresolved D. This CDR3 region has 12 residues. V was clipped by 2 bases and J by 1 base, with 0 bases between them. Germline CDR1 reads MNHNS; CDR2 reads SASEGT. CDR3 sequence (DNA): TGTGCCAGCAGTGAATCTGGAAACACCATATATTTT. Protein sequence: CASSESGNTIYF.

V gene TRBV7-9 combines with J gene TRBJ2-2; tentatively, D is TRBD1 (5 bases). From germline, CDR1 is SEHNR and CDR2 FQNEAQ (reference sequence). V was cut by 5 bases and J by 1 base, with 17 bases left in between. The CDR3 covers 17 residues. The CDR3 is CASSTYSGFRNTGELFF. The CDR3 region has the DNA TGTGCCAGCAGCACCTATTCAGGGTTTAGGAACACCGGGGAGCTGTTTTTT.

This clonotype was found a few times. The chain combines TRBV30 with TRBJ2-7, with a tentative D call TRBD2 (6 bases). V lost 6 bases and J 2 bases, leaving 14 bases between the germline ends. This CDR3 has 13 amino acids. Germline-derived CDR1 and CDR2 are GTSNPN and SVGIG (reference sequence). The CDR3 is CACRGASPYEQYF. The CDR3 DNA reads TGTGCCTGCCGCGGGGCTTCCCCCTACGAGCAGTACTTC. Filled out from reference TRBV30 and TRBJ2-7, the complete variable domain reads SQTIHQWPATLVQPVGSPLSLECTVEGTSNPNLYWYRQAAGRGLQLLFYSVGIGQISSEVPQNLSASRPQDRQFILSSKKLLLSDSGFYLCACRGASPYEQYFGPGTRLTVT.

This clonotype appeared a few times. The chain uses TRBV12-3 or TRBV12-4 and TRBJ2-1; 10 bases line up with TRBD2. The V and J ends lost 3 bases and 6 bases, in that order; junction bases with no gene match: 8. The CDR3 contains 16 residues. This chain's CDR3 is CASSFASGRSGNEQFF. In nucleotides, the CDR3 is TGTGCCAGCAGTTTTGCTAGCGGGAGATCGGGCAATGAGCAGTTCTTC.

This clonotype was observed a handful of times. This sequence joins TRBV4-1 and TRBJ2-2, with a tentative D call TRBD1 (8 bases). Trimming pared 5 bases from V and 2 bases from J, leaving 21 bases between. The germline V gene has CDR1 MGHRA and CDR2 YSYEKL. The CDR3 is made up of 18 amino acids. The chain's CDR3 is CASSLQGGDRLNTGELFF. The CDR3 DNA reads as TGCGCCAGCAGCTTACAGGGGGGGGACAGACTAAACACCGGGGAGCTGTTTTTT.

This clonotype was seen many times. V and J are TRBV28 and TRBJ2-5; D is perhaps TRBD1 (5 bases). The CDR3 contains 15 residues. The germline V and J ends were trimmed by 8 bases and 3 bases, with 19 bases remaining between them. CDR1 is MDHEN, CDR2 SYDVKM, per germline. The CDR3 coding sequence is TGTGCCAGCGGTCAGGGATTAGCATCTAAAGAGACCCAGTACTTC. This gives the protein CASGQGLASKETQYF.

CDR3 in DNA: TGTGCCAGCCAACCATTAGACAGTTACAATGAGCAGTTCTTC. It codes for CASQPLDSYNEQFF. V and J are TRBV28 and TRBJ2-1, with a possible D match to TRBD1 (5 bases). The V end lost 8 bases, the J end lost 4 bases, and 15 bases lay between the germline ends. Per germline, CDR1 MDHEN and CDR2 SYDVKM. The CDR3 runs to 14 residues.